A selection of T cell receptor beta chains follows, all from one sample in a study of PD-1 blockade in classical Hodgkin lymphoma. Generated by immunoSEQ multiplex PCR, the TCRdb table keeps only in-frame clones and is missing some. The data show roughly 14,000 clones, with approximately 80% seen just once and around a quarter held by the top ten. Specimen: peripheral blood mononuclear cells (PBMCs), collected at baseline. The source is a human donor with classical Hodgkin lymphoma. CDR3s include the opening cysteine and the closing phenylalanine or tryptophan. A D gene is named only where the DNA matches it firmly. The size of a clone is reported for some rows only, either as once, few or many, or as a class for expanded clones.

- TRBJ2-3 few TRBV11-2 TGTGCCAGCAGCTTAGATCAGATCACAGATACGCAGTATTTT CASSLDQITDTQYF
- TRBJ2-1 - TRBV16 TGTGCCAGCAGCCAATCGGGTGGGGGAAACCACAATGAGCAGTTCTTC CASSQSGGGNHNEQFF
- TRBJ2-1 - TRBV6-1 TGTGCCAGCAGGTACAATGAGCAGTTCTTC CASRYNEQFF
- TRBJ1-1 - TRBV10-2 TGCGCCAGCGGGGGTGGGAGGAACACTGAAGCTTTCTTT CASGGGRNTEAFF
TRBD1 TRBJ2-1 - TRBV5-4 TGTGCCAGCAGCTCCGGGACAGGGGGGGACAATGAGCAGTTCTTC CASSSGTGGDNEQFF
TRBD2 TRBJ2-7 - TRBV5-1 TGCGCCAGCAGCTATCTTCCCGTGCGGGGGGCTGCCCACGAGCAGTACTTC CASSYLPVRGAAHEQYF
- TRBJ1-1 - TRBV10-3 TGTGCCATCAGTAAGGGGAGAAACACTGAAGCTTTCTTT CAISKGRNTEAFF
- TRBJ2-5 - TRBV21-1 TGTGCCAGACGACCGGGACAGGGGGGCCAAGAGACCCAGTACTTC CARRPGQGGQETQYF
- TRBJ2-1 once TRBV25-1 TGTGCCAGCGCCACCTACGGACAGAACAGCTACAATGAGCAGTTCTTC CASATYGQNSYNEQFF
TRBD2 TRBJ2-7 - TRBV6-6 TGTGCCAGCAGTTACGAAGCGGGGGGCTACGAGCAGTACTTC CASSYEAGGYEQYF
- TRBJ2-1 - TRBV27 TGTGCCAGCATCTCGAAATACAATGAGCAGTTCTTC CASISKYNEQFF
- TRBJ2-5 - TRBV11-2 TGTGCCAGCAGCGGCGAGGGGACCCAGTACTTC CASSGEGTQYF
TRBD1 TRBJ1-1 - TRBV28 TGTGCCAGCAGTTTATCAGGGGGTGGGACTGAAGCTTTCTTT CASSLSGGGTEAFF
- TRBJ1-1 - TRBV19 TGTGCCAGTAGTATTGGGCGGGGGAACACTGAAGCTTTCTTT CASSIGRGNTEAFF
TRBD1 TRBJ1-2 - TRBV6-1 TGTGCCACCTCCGTCGACAGGGGGGACGGCTACACCTTC CATSVDRGDGYTF
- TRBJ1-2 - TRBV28 TGTGCCAGCCAGGAGGCCCTGCCGGGCCGCGGAGGCTACACCTTC CASQEALPGRGGYTF
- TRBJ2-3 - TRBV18 TGTGCCAGCTCACCTCTCAATCTGGGCACAGATACGCAGTATTTT CASSPLNLGTDTQYF
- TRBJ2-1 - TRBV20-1 TGCAGTGCTAGTGGGTCTAGAGAGCAGTTCTTC CSASGSREQFF
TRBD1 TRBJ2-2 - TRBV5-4 TGTGCCAGCAGCTTTGGGGACAGGCCTACCGGGGAGCTGTTTTTT CASSFGDRPTGELFF
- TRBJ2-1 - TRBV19 TGTGCCAGTAGTATAGGAACAGGGAGCTACAATGAGCAGTTCTTC CASSIGTGSYNEQFF
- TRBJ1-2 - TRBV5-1 TGCGCCAGCAGCTTGGAACTTCGGAGGCATGGCTACACCTTC CASSLELRRHGYTF
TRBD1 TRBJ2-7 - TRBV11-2 TGTGCCAGCAGCCGGACAGGGAACTCCTACGAGCAGTACTTC CASSRTGNSYEQYF
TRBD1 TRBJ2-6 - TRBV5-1 TGCGCCAGCAGCCCGGACGGGACAGGGAGCGTCCTGACTTTC CASSPDGTGSVLTF
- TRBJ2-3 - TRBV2 TGTGCCAGCAGTAGAGGGATGGCCCCAGATACGCAGTATTTT CASSRGMAPDTQYF
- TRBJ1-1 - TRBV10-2 TGCGCCAGCAGTGAGCCCGAAACTGAAGCTTTCTTT CASSEPETEAFF
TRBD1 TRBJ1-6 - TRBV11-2 TGTGCCAGCAGCCGGGACAGCACTTACTATAATTATTATAATTCACCCCTCCACTTT CASSRDSTYYNYYNSPLHF
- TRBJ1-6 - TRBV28 TGTGCCAGCAGTGCCCCACTCAACTTTAATTCACCCCTCCACTTT CASSAPLNFNSPLHF
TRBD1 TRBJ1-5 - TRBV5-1 TGCGCCAGCAGCTCGGGACAGGGGTGGAACAATCAGCCCCAGCATTTT CASSSGQGWNNQPQHF
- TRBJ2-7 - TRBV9 TGTGCCAGCAGCGCTAACAGGTACGAGCAGTACTTC CASSANRYEQYF
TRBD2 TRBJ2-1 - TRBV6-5 TGTGCCAGCAGCAGTAGCGGGGGGGGGAATGAGCAGTTCTTC CASSSSGGGNEQFF
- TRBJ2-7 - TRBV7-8 TGTGCCAGCAGCCCATTCCAGGGACCTTCCTACGAGCAGTACTTC CASSPFQGPSYEQYF
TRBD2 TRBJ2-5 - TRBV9 TGTGCCAGCAGCGGTACTAGCGGGGCATGGGAGACCCAGTACTTC CASSGTSGAWETQYF
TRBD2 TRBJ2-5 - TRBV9 TGTGCCAGCAGCGTAGGAGCGGGGGGGCTGGAGACCCAGTACTTC CASSVGAGGLETQYF
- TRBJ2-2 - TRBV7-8 TGTGCCAGCAGCTTAGCGTTGCTGAACACCGGGGAGCTGTTTTTT CASSLALLNTGELFF
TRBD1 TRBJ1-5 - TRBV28 TGTGCCAGCCGGGACAGTAATCAGCCCCAGCATTTT CASRDSNQPQHF
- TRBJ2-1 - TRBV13 TGTGCCAGCAGCCCGCCCGGGGGAACCTACAATGAGCAGTTCTTC CASSPPGGTYNEQFF
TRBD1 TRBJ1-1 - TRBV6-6 TGTGCCAGCAGTACTCGACAGGGCCTCATGAACACTGAAGCTTTCTTT CASSTRQGLMNTEAFF
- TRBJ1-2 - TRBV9 TGTGCCAGCAGCGTAGAGGCAGGGCCTCTTAATGGCTACACCTTC CASSVEAGPLNGYTF
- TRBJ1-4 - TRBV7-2 TGTGCCAGCAGCTTGGAGCGTAATGAAAAACTGTTTTTT CASSLERNEKLFF
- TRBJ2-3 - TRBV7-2 TGTGCCAGCAGCTTAGCGAGAGGGCTTTTCCTGAGCACAGATACGCAGTATTTT CASSLARGLFLSTDTQYF
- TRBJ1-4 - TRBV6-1 TGTGCCGTTTCCGGAAGGGGGGAACTTCTGTTTTTT CAVSGRGELLFF
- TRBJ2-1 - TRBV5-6 TGTGCCAGCAGCTTGGCATCTAGGAATGAGCAGTTCTTC CASSLASRNEQFF
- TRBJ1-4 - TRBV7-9 TGTGCCAGCAGCTGGCTGGGGGTCCCTAATGAAAAACTGTTTTTT CASSWLGVPNEKLFF
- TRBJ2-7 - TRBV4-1 TGCGCCAGCAGCCGGGGCCCCCTACAGAGGGGCGAAAATTCCTACGGGCAGTACTTC CASSRGPLQRGENSYGQYF
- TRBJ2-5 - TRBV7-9 TGTGCCAGCAGCTTTCCCGGGGAAGGGGAGACCCAGTACTTC CASSFPGEGETQYF
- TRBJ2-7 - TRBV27 TGTGCCGGCAGCTCTTCCCCGGGATCCTACGAGCAGTACTTC CAGSSSPGSYEQYF
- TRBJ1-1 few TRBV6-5 TGTGCCAGCAGTTCCCCCCGCGGCAAGGCTTTCTTT CASSSPRGKAFF
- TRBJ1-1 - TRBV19 TGTGCCAGTAGTATAGACCCCGGGTGGTGGACTGAAGCTTTCTTT CASSIDPGWWTEAFF
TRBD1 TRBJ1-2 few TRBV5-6 TGTGCCAGCAGCCAGGGACAGGCAAACTATGGCTACACCTTC CASSQGQANYGYTF
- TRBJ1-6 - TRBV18 TGTGCCAGCTCACCTGGGACAAATTCACCCCTCCACTTT CASSPGTNSPLHF
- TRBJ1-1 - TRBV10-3 TGTGCCATCAGTGACAGGGTGAACACTGAAGCTTTCTTT CAISDRVNTEAFF
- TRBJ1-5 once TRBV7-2 TGTGCCAGCAGCTTAAGAGGGATCTATAGCAATCAGCCCCAGCATTTT CASSLRGIYSNQPQHF
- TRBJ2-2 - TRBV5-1 TGCGCCAGCAGCCGGATGGGGGCGAACACCGGGGAGCTGTTTTTT CASSRMGANTGELFF
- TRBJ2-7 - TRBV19 TGTGCCAGCGAATCCAGGAGCTACGAGCAGTACTTC CASESRSYEQYF